The source of this T cell receptor (beta chain) is a study of cytomegalovirus exposure and HLA in healthy donors. Remarks on this clone: Antigen specificity is unknown.

It was with 60 Vbeta and 13 Jbeta primers that the PCR ran. Method: immunoSEQ multiplex PCR; TCRdb's copy keeps in-frame clones and lacks some. This sample yields around 30,000 clones, of which more than 75% are seen a single time; 2.7% belongs to the top ten. V was pared by 5 bases and J by 4 bases, with 5 bases of the junction left unmatched. The CDR3 is 13 residues long. Germline CDR1 and CDR2: SEHNR and FQNEAQ (reference sequence). Findings and caveats of the study: It was shown in a later analysis that HLA-associated TCR beta chains were more clonally expanded than other, equally common chains.

The receptor comes from a boy aged 10-17 years in good health and CMV-seronegative. This chain connects TRBV7-9 to TRBJ2-7, with 7 bases aligning to TRBD1. The sequenced sample consisted of PBMCs. CDR3 sequence: CASSPRGLYEQYF. In DNA form, the CDR3 reads TGTGCCAGCAGCCCGAGGGGGCTATACGAGCAGTACTTC.